This TCR beta chain came from a study of somatic mutations in T cells in chronic GVHD (dated by TCRdb to 2019 to 2021). Genomic DNA was isolated and then used for TCRbeta deep sequencing. TCRbeta CDR3 sequencing and initial data processing were performed as a commercial service with the immunoSEQ assay. On the study's bioinformatics: Reads were demultiplexed, adapter and primer sequences removed, similar clones merged by frequency-ratio clustering, and V, D, J genes annotated with IMGT. TCRdb took this table from immuneACCESS and kept in-frame rearrangements with V and J called. Such tables lack part of the clones; where checked against another copy, unresolved V genes explain under half of the gap, and the rest is unexplained. V and J calls and clone size are those listed in that table; D and trimming were worked out from the DNA. Within this sample are 13,000 or so clones, with roughly 75% of them counted one time only. Clones ranked in the top ten supply 32% of the sample.

For sorting, staining was performed with anti-CD3, anti-CD4, anti-CD8 and a Vbeta20 antibody from the IOTest Beta Mark kit on a FACSAria III, and a purity above 98% was achieved. Peripheral blood was collected in sodium heparin tubes and mononuclear cells were isolated by Ficoll-Paque PLUS density gradient centrifugation. CD4+ Vbeta20+, CD4+ Vbeta20-, and CD8+ T cell fractions were FACS-sorted before TCRbeta deep sequencing. With respect to this clone: Its antigen remains unidentified. Base qualities are not recorded, but no much larger clone differs from it by a single base.

For this chain, trimming is 5 bases at the V end and 12 bases at the J end, and the number of junction bases without a gene match is 6. The germline V gene gives CDR1 as MNHEY and CDR2 as SVGAGI. The CDR3 starts with the cysteine, ends with the phenylalanine, and has 12 residues. Of the read, only the CDR3 DNA is kept; its 36 bases are in frame from base 1. The sequencing input was Vbeta20-negative CD4+ T cells from blood. The cell subset or site label corresponds to: CD4+ T cells sorted as TCR Vbeta20 negative by flow cytometry. Rearrangement joined TRBV6-5 to TRBJ1-2, and TRBD1 aligns with 10 junction nucleotides. The clonotype originates from a male patient between 50 and 60 years old with chronic graft-versus-host disease. Some T cells present after a transplant may be cells of the graft donor. The DNA is as follows: TGTGCCAGCAGTGAACCGGGACAGGGGAACACCTTC. Translated, this gives CASSEPGQGNTF.